This T cell receptor beta chain was sequenced during a study of blood T cell repertoires in COVID-19. Whole-study context: Both acute and convalescent COVID-19 samples were obtained from the United States, Italy and Spain.

This clone showed up just a few times. Trimming removed 4 bases from V and 5 bases from J, with 9 bases in between. Germline loops: CDR1 SGHNT, CDR2 YYREEE (reference sequence). The CDR3 has 12 residues. How the authors handled the data: Estimated nucleated cell counts came from reference gene primer amplification. Profiling relied on immunoSEQ multiplex PCR, and the TCRdb table lists in-frame clones only, not all of them. The D gene and trimming were derived from the DNA, and the V and J assignments and clone size from that table. The sample has fewer than 350,000 clones, about nine tenths seen once.

Sequences were obtained from peripheral blood. The genes are TRBV5-4 and TRBJ1-2; possible D gene TRBD1, 6 bases. This receptor was obtained from a man under 40 with COVID-19, enrolled during active disease. CDR3: CASSDGQYGYTF. CDR3 nucleotide sequence: TGTGCCAGCAGCGACGGACAGTATGGCTACACCTTC. Complete variable domain (other parts from reference TRBV5-4 and TRBJ1-2): ETGVTQSPTHLIKTRGQQVTLRCSSQSGHNTVSWYQQALGQGPQFIFQYYREEENGRGNFPPRFSGLQFPNYSSELNVNALELDDSALYLCASSDGQYGYTFGSGTRLTVV.